This entry is about one T cell receptor beta chain. This sample was included in a study of blood T cell repertoires in COVID-19. Study context: There were acute and convalescent COVID-19 samples, and they came from the United States, Italy and Spain. T cells, B-cell-depleted T cells, or PBMCs provided the cDNA or gDNA that served as material.

The CDR3 is made up of 14 amino acids. The germline V and J ends were trimmed by 5 bases and 7 bases, with 14 bases remaining between them. Germline V gene lookup returns CDR1 MDHEN and CDR2 SYDVKM. Per the authors' pipeline: Counts of nucleated cells, estimated from reference gene primer amplification, were obtained. Libraries were prepared by immunoSEQ multiplex PCR; TCRdb keeps only in-frame clonotypes and omits some of them. Clone size and the V and J calls come from that table; the DNA yielded D and trimming. The table has approximately 65,000 clones, 81% seen once. This TCR came from an elderly man with acute or convalescent COVID-19. The sequencing input was peripheral blood. The genes are TRBV28 and TRBJ2-2; D perhaps matches TRBD2 (6 bases). Here the CDR3 DNA reads TGTGCCAGCAGTAGGAGGGGATCTGGCGGGGAGCTGTTTTTT. This translates into CASSRRGSGGELFF.